This T cell receptor (beta chain) was sequenced during a study of T cells in Graves' hyperthyroidism and ophthalmopathy. It was RNA transcripts that yielded the amplified TCR beta CDR3 regions. HTBI primers were the set used in a first-round RT-PCR of the TCR CDR3. TCRdb analysed the multiplex PCR reads with MiXCR anew, one entry per CDR3 protein. The data contain approximately 530,000 distinct CDR3 sequences, over 15% of them singletons. V shed 5 bases and J 6 bases; nucleotides not matched to a gene: 14. CDR3 size: 16 residues. This sequence joins TRBV12-3 or TRBV12-4 and TRBJ1-2, with 8 bases identical to TRBD1. This TCR was recovered from a young woman with Graves' hyperthyroidism. The sample comprised blood. CDR3 region: CASSPYDTTGDDGYTF. The CDR3 bases are TGTGCCAGCAGTCCCTACGATACGACAGGGGACGATGGCTACACCTTC.